This T cell receptor (beta chain) was profiled in a study of T cell changes during pregnancy in multiple sclerosis. Profiling relied on immunoSEQ multiplex PCR, and the TCRdb table lists in-frame clones only, not all of them. Among tens of thousands of clones, approximately 91% were seen once, and the ten largest hold 1.4%. Trimming cost V 4 bases and J 0 bases, with 9 bases left between them. The CDR3 is made up of 14 amino acids. The germline CDR1 and CDR2 sequences are SQVTM and ANQGSEA. This receptor was identified in a female donor with multiple sclerosis, enrolled in a pregnancy study. The sequenced sample consisted of PBMCs (not recorded whether the cells were cultured). The rearrangement uses TRBV29-1 and TRBJ1-4; possibly TRBD1 for D (5 bases). CDR3 sequence reads: CSVGGRATNEKLFF. In DNA form, the CDR3 reads TGCAGCGTTGGGGGACGGGCAACTAATGAAAAACTGTTTTTT.